This TCR beta chain was observed in a study of blood T cell repertoires in COVID-19 (TCRdb year 2020). At the level of the whole study: The collaborator samples originated in the United States, Italy and Spain and spanned the acute and convalescent phases of COVID-19. A freely available public database, intended as a resource for researchers studying the immune response to SARS-CoV-2, is where the repertoires were released. The prospective study material was composed of cDNA or gDNA derived from T cells, B-cell-depleted T cells, or PBMCs. Samples were obtained from the ongoing ImmuneRACE study (first 160 participants) and from about 1,300 subjects provided by 6 global collaborators. Subjects who had been exposed to COVID-19, were actively infected with it, or had recovered from it provided the deeply sampled blood TCRbeta repertoires that made up the dataset. Where HLA class I and class II types were available, the types were taken from metadata supplied by the sample provider, not from assay-based typing. The sample metadata nearly always contained a de-identified subject ID, COVID-19 status, age in years and sex. Overall study outcomes, separate from this receptor: The quantity of clinical and demographic metadata differed by source and by participant and was supplied without curation.

A word on this clone: What this receptor recognizes is not known. Base qualities are missing; no much larger clone stands one base away.

The CDR3, from cysteine to phenylalanine, totals 18 residues. CDR3 DNA is the only sequence kept; it has 54 bases, read in frame from the first base. Trimming takes 5 bases off V and 4 bases off J; junction bases not matched to a gene: 16. Looking up the germline V gene yields CDR1 MDHEN and CDR2 SYDVKM. The immunoSEQ Assay, a bias-controlled multiplex PCR, was used to amplify TCRbeta CDR3 regions from genomic DNA. Per the source publication's procedure: Within the assay, amplification of reference gene primers was used to estimate how many nucleated cells each sample contained. To quantify the absolute abundance of each unique TCRbeta CDR3 rearrangement, sequence reads were collapsed and filtered. For each sample, productive Simpson clonality was calculated as the square root of Simpson's diversity index across productive rearrangements. The clones in this table, taken by TCRdb from immuneACCESS, are in-frame only. Not every clone is retained; where verified, under half of the shortfall comes from an unresolved V gene, and the cause of the rest is unknown. Clone size and the V and J calls come from that table; the DNA yielded D and trimming. This sample holds 270,000 or so clones; approximately 90% were observed only once. Around 2.8% of the sample goes to the ten largest clones.

Enrolling through a virtual design, the prospective study's participants ranged in age from about 18 to 89 years and lived across about two dozen United States geographic areas. In the prospective study, cohorts were assigned on the basis of participant-reported clinical history obtained from a screening survey and a study questionnaire. Exposed participants were defined as having been in contact with someone with a PCR-confirmed or clinician-diagnosed COVID-19 case within 2 weeks of study entry. In the prospective study, mobile phlebotomists collected whole blood, serum and a nasopharyngeal or oropharyngeal swab from each participant. Additional blood draws and questionnaires over an approximately two-month period could optionally be provided by prospective study participants. Before DNA extraction, prospective study blood samples were shipped either frozen or at room temperature.

The rearrangement combines TRBV28 with TRBJ1-2; 10 bases in the junction line up with TRBD1. The TCR sequence derives from a middle-aged man who had been exposed to COVID-19. Sequencing was carried out using PBMCs or T cells enriched from blood (not recorded which). The DNA reads as follows: TGTGCCAGCAGTCTTTCCGGGACAGGGGCGAGGGGGGGCTATGGCTACACCTTC. Its amino acids are CASSLSGTGARGGYGYTF.